This T cell receptor beta chain was identified during a study of T cells after yellow fever vaccination. Study results and limitations: Once the booster was given, most primary-vaccination clones reappeared, at around 96% for CD4 and approximately 88% for CD8.

This clonotype was picked up a small number of times. As yet, its antigen is unknown. The CDR3 runs to 15 residues. The V end was cut by 1 base, the J end by 4 bases, with 13 bases between. The germline CDR1 and CDR2 sequences are SEHNR and FQNEAQ (reference sequence). TCRdb passed the 5' RACE reads through MiXCR, listing each CDR3 protein once. The table lists 170,000 or so distinct CDR3 sequences, roughly a tenth of them singletons. The receptor's source is a man aged 18 to 29 who received the YFV17D yellow fever vaccine. This sequence joins TRBV7-9 and TRBJ1-1; no definite D call. The material sequenced was CD8+ T cells sorted from PBMCs, taken 45 days after the yellow fever booster vaccination. CDR3 sequence reads: CASSLGSPSITEAFF. The CDR3 coding sequence is TGTGCCAGCAGCTTAGGTTCCCCCTCCATCACTGAAGCTTTCTTT.